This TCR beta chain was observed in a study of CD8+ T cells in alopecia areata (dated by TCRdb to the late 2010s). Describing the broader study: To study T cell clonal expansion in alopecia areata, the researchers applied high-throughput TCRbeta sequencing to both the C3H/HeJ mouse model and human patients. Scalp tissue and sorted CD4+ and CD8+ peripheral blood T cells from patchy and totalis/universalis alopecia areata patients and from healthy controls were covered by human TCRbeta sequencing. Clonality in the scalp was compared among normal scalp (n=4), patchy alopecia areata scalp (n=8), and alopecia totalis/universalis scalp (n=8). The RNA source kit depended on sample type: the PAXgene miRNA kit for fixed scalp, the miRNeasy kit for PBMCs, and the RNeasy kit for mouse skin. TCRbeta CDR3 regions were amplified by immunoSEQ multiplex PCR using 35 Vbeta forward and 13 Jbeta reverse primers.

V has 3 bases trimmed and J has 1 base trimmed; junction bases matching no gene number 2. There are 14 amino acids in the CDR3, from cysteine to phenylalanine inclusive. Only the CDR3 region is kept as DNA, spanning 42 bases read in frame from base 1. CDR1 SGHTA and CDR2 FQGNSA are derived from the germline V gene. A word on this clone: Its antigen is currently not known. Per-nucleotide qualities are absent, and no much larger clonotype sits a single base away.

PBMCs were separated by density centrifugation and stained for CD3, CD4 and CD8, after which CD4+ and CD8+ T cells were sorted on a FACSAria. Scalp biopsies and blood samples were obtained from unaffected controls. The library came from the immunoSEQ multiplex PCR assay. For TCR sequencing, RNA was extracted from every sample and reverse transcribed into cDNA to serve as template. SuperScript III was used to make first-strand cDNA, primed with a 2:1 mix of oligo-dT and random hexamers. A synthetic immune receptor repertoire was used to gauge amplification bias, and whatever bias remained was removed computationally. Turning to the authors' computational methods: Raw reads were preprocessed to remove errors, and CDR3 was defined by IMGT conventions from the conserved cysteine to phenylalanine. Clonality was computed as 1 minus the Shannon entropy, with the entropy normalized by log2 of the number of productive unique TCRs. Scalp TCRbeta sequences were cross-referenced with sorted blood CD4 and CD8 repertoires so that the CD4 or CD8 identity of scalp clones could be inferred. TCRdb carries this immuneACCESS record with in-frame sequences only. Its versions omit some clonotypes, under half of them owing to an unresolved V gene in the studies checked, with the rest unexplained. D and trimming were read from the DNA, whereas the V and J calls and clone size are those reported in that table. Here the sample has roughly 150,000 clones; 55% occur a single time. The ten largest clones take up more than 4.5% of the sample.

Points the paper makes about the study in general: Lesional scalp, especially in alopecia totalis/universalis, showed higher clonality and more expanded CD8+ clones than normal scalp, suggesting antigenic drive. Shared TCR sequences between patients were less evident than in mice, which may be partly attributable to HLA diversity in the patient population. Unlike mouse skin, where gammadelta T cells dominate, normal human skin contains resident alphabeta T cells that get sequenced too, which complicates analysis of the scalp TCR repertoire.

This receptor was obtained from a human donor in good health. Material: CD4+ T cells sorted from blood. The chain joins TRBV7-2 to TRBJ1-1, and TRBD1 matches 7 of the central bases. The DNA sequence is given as TGTGCCAGCAGCTTCCGGACAGGGAACACTGAAGCTTTCTTT. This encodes CASSFRTGNTEAFF. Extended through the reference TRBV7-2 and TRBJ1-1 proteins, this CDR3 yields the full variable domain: GAGVSQSPSNKVTEKGKDVELRCDPISGHTALYWYRQSLGQGLEFLIYFQGNSAPDKSGLPSDRFSAERTGGSVSTLTIQRTQQEDSAVYLCASSFRTGNTEAFFGQGTRLTVV.